The rows below give T cell receptor beta chains drawn from one sample of a study of blood T cell repertoires in COVID-19. The protocol was immunoSEQ multiplex PCR, while the TCRdb copy is restricted to in-frame clones and leaves out a portion. Of some 100,000 clones listed, almost 95% are singletons. Sequencing was done on a sample of peripheral blood. The source of these receptors is a woman in her sixties or seventies with active COVID-19. Each CDR3 is given with its conserved first and last residue. The order of the fields is D gene, clone size, V gene, J gene, CDR3 DNA, CDR3 protein. The D gene is left open where the match is weak. A row's size may be missing; if present it is once, few, many or a size class.

d_gene: NA; abundance: NA; v_gene: TRBV11-3; j_gene: TRBJ2-2; CDR3nt: TGTGCCAGCAGCTTAGCTGAGATTTCGGAGCTGTTTTTT; CDR3aa: CASSLAEISELFF
d_gene: TRBD2; abundance: NA; v_gene: TRBV4-3; j_gene: TRBJ2-3; CDR3nt: TGCGCCAGCAGCCCGGGACTAGCGGGGGGAACCACAGATACGCAGTATTTT; CDR3aa: CASSPGLAGGTTDTQYF
d_gene: NA; abundance: NA; v_gene: TRBV7-3; j_gene: TRBJ2-1; CDR3nt: TGTGCCAGCAGCTTACCCGGGGCTACGGGGGTGAATGAGCAGTTCTTC; CDR3aa: CASSLPGATGVNEQFF
d_gene: TRBD1; abundance: NA; v_gene: TRBV6-6; j_gene: TRBJ1-2; CDR3nt: TGTGCCAGCAGTTACGACAGGGCCTATGGCTACACCTTC; CDR3aa: CASSYDRAYGYTF
d_gene: TRBD1; abundance: NA; v_gene: TRBV5-8; j_gene: TRBJ2-3; CDR3nt: TGTGCCAGCAGCTTTGACCCGGGACAGTTCCGCACAGATACGCAGTATTTT; CDR3aa: CASSFDPGQFRTDTQYF
d_gene: NA; abundance: NA; v_gene: TRBV28; j_gene: TRBJ1-4; CDR3nt: TGTGCCAGCAGTTTATCGGGGTCGGAAAAACTGTTTTTT; CDR3aa: CASSLSGSEKLFF
d_gene: TRBD2; abundance: NA; v_gene: TRBV9; j_gene: TRBJ2-3; CDR3nt: TGTGCCAGCAGCGTTAGCGGGGGCCCGGGAGATACGCAGTATTTT; CDR3aa: CASSVSGGPGDTQYF
d_gene: TRBD1; abundance: NA; v_gene: TRBV19; j_gene: TRBJ2-6; CDR3nt: TGTGCCAGTAGTGTGGACAGGGCCGTTTCTGGGGCCAACGTCCTGACTTTC; CDR3aa: CASSVDRAVSGANVLTF
d_gene: TRBD1; abundance: NA; v_gene: TRBV5-1; j_gene: TRBJ1-6; CDR3nt: TGCGCCAGCAGCTTGGGCGACAGGGGGCAATCACCCCTCCACTTT; CDR3aa: CASSLGDRGQSPLHF
d_gene: NA; abundance: few; v_gene: TRBV7-2; j_gene: TRBJ1-5; CDR3nt: TGTGCCAGCAGCTTTCGGGGAAGCAATCAGCCCCAGCATTTT; CDR3aa: CASSFRGSNQPQHF
d_gene: NA; abundance: once; v_gene: TRBV7-2; j_gene: TRBJ1-5; CDR3nt: TGTGCCAGCAGCTTAGAGACAGTCTATCAGCCCCAGCATTTT; CDR3aa: CASSLETVYQPQHF
d_gene: TRBD1; abundance: NA; v_gene: TRBV10-3; j_gene: TRBJ2-5; CDR3nt: TGTGCCTCAACAGGGGCGGACCAGGGAGAGACCCAGTACTTC; CDR3aa: CASTGADQGETQYF
d_gene: NA; abundance: NA; v_gene: TRBV5-1; j_gene: TRBJ1-1; CDR3nt: TGCGCCAGCAGCTTAGCGCCGTCCAGGGACACTGAAGCTTTCTTT; CDR3aa: CASSLAPSRDTEAFF
d_gene: NA; abundance: NA; v_gene: TRBV5-1; j_gene: TRBJ2-7; CDR3nt: TGCGCCAGCAGCCACACACGCGAGCAGTACTTC; CDR3aa: CASSHTREQYF
d_gene: TRBD1; abundance: NA; v_gene: TRBV14; j_gene: TRBJ2-1; CDR3nt: TGTGCCAGCAGCCAATGGAAGGGGACAGTTCATAATGAGCAGTTCTTC; CDR3aa: CASSQWKGTVHNEQFF
d_gene: NA; abundance: NA; v_gene: TRBV6-5; j_gene: TRBJ2-3; CDR3nt: TGTGCCAGCAGTCGTCCGAGGGTGACGCAGTATTTT; CDR3aa: CASSRPRVTQYF
d_gene: TRBD1; abundance: NA; v_gene: TRBV2; j_gene: TRBJ2-1; CDR3nt: TGTGCCAGCAGCCGACAGGGGGCTTTCTATGAGCAGTTCTTC; CDR3aa: CASSRQGAFYEQFF
d_gene: NA; abundance: NA; v_gene: TRBV7-8; j_gene: TRBJ1-6; CDR3nt: TGTGCCAGCAGCTTAAGTCAGGGGAGCTCACCCCTCCACTTT; CDR3aa: CASSLSQGSSPLHF
d_gene: TRBD2; abundance: NA; v_gene: TRBV7-9; j_gene: TRBJ2-5; CDR3nt: TGTGCCAGCAGCCGAAATTTCGGGGCACTAGGGGAGGGAGAGACCCAGTACTTC; CDR3aa: CASSRNFGALGEGETQYF
d_gene: NA; abundance: NA; v_gene: TRBV7-2; j_gene: TRBJ1-1; CDR3nt: TGTGCCAGCAGCTTATGGTCCGGGATGAACACTGAAGCTTTCTTT; CDR3aa: CASSLWSGMNTEAFF
d_gene: TRBD1; abundance: NA; v_gene: TRBV5-1; j_gene: TRBJ2-1; CDR3nt: TGCGCCAGCAGCTTGGGTGTCGGGACAGGGGGGGATGAGCAGTTCTTC; CDR3aa: CASSLGVGTGGDEQFF
d_gene: NA; abundance: NA; v_gene: TRBV6-2/TRBV6-3; j_gene: TRBJ1-1; CDR3nt: TGTGCCAGCAGCCTAACTCAAACTGGGGCAAACACTGAAGCTTTCTTT; CDR3aa: CASSLTQTGANTEAFF
d_gene: TRBD1; abundance: NA; v_gene: TRBV28; j_gene: TRBJ1-4; CDR3nt: TGTGCCAGCAGTTTCCTGACAGGGGGATCTGAAAAACTGTTTTTT; CDR3aa: CASSFLTGGSEKLFF
d_gene: NA; abundance: NA; v_gene: TRBV2; j_gene: TRBJ2-1; CDR3nt: TGTGCCAGCAGTGAGCAGGGCGGCTGGGGGCGCGCCTACAATGAGCAGTTCTTC; CDR3aa: CASSEQGGWGRAYNEQFF
d_gene: NA; abundance: NA; v_gene: TRBV28; j_gene: TRBJ2-2; CDR3nt: TGTGCCAGCCGTAAGGGCAGGGGGAACACCGGGGAGCTGTTTTTT; CDR3aa: CASRKGRGNTGELFF
d_gene: TRBD2; abundance: NA; v_gene: TRBV27; j_gene: TRBJ2-2; CDR3nt: TGTGCCAGCGAAGCGGGGGTAAACACCGGGGAGCTGTTTTTT; CDR3aa: CASEAGVNTGELFF
d_gene: NA; abundance: NA; v_gene: TRBV11-2; j_gene: TRBJ2-2; CDR3nt: TGTGCCAGCAGCTTATCTGCGGGTACGAACACCGGGGAGCTGTTTTTT; CDR3aa: CASSLSAGTNTGELFF
d_gene: TRBD1; abundance: NA; v_gene: TRBV19; j_gene: TRBJ1-2; CDR3nt: TGTGCCAGTAGGGGACAGGGAAGGAGCTATGGCTACACCTTC; CDR3aa: CASRGQGRSYGYTF
d_gene: NA; abundance: NA; v_gene: TRBV7-3; j_gene: TRBJ2-7; CDR3nt: TGTGCCAGCAGCTTAAGCAGGATCGACGAGCAGTACTTC; CDR3aa: CASSLSRIDEQYF
d_gene: NA; abundance: many; v_gene: TRBV2; j_gene: TRBJ2-2; CDR3nt: TGTGCCAGCAGTGGGCGGGGTGCCGGGGAGCTGTTTTTT; CDR3aa: CASSGRGAGELFF
d_gene: NA; abundance: NA; v_gene: TRBV27; j_gene: TRBJ1-2; CDR3nt: TGTGCCAGCAGTGGCCGGGAGGGAGGGTTTGGCTACACCTTC; CDR3aa: CASSGREGGFGYTF
d_gene: NA; abundance: NA; v_gene: TRBV5-1; j_gene: TRBJ2-3; CDR3nt: TGCGCCAGCAGCTTGATACAGAACACAGATACGCAGTATTTT; CDR3aa: CASSLIQNTDTQYF
d_gene: TRBD1; abundance: NA; v_gene: TRBV9; j_gene: TRBJ1-4; CDR3nt: TGTGCCAGCAGCGCACTTCCGACAGGGGTTGGTAATGAAAAACTGTTTTTT; CDR3aa: CASSALPTGVGNEKLFF
d_gene: NA; abundance: NA; v_gene: TRBV18; j_gene: TRBJ2-6; CDR3nt: TGTGCCAGCTCAATTCAGGCCAAGACCTCTGGGGCCAACGTCCTGACTTTC; CDR3aa: CASSIQAKTSGANVLTF
d_gene: NA; abundance: NA; v_gene: TRBV3-1/TRBV3-2; j_gene: TRBJ2-2; CDR3nt: TGTGCCAGCAGCACGCACCGGCAGGCCGGGGAGCTGTTTTTT; CDR3aa: CASSTHRQAGELFF
d_gene: NA; abundance: NA; v_gene: TRBV6-1; j_gene: TRBJ1-4; CDR3nt: TGTGCCAGCAGTGAACAGGGCGCAACTAATGAAAAACTGTTTTTT; CDR3aa: CASSEQGATNEKLFF
d_gene: NA; abundance: NA; v_gene: TRBV6-6; j_gene: TRBJ1-2; CDR3nt: TGTGCCAGCAGGAACGGGGGATTCTATGGCTACACCTTC; CDR3aa: CASRNGGFYGYTF
d_gene: NA; abundance: NA; v_gene: TRBV3-1/TRBV3-2; j_gene: TRBJ2-5; CDR3nt: TGTGCCAGCAGCCTTCGAGCAGGGGTGGGGTGGGAGACCCAGTACTTC; CDR3aa: CASSLRAGVGWETQYF
d_gene: TRBD2; abundance: NA; v_gene: TRBV6-5; j_gene: TRBJ2-7; CDR3nt: TGTGCCAGCTCCTCGGCGGGGGGCCAATACGAGCAGTACTTC; CDR3aa: CASSSAGGQYEQYF
d_gene: TRBD1; abundance: NA; v_gene: TRBV2; j_gene: TRBJ1-2; CDR3nt: TGTGCCAGCAGCAGGGACAGCAACTATGGCTACACCTTC; CDR3aa: CASSRDSNYGYTF
d_gene: TRBD1; abundance: NA; v_gene: TRBV10-3; j_gene: TRBJ1-3; CDR3nt: TGTGCCATCAGAGTGGGGACAGGGGTTGACTTTGGAAACACCATATATTTT; CDR3aa: CAIRVGTGVDFGNTIYF